This T cell receptor beta chain appears in the sequencing data of a study of human T cells and chemical hapten exposure. Background on the study: Small pooled library volume differences mainly caused per-sample TCR yield variation.

Time point here: healthy volunteer bleed at 2 weeks. Someone pulled total RNA out of unfractionated whole blood. For the library, individual cDNA molecules each received unique molecular identifiers. Original methodology: TCR counts had a median of about 100,000 per sample and spanned roughly 20,000 to 750,000. TCRdb used MiXCR to reprocess the RACE reads, holding one entry per CDR3 protein. TCRdb, not the original authors, processed these V and J calls. The data show roughly 130,000 distinct CDR3 sequences, roughly 9% seen once. V was clipped by 6 bases and J by 4 bases; unmatched bases: 6. CDR3 length: 13 amino acids. The germline V gene encodes CDR1 DFQATT and CDR2 SNEGSKA (reference sequence). Study results and caveats: Sensitization with DPC brought no change to TCRs above 1 in 1000 in frequency.

Many counts were recorded for this clonotype. Its antigen is unidentified. Sequencing input: whole blood. This receptor was identified in a male donor in good health. Some clones in this sample may be carry-over from other donors' samples. This chain connects TRBV20-1 to TRBJ1-1; 9 nucleotides match TRBD1. CDR3 in DNA: TGCAGTGCGGCCGGGACAGGGTTCACTGAAGCTTTCTTT. This codes for CSAAGTGFTEAFF.